This T cell receptor (beta chain) emerged from a study of cytomegalovirus exposure and HLA in healthy donors. Study-wide points: In an earlier analysis, most TCR beta V segments were productive about 87% or about 30% of the time. Later on, an analysis tied 15,000 or so TCR beta sequences to HLA alleles at 0.05 false discovery rate.

Each of the donors was a healthy bone marrow donor. V lost 0 bases and J lost 4, with 7 bases in between. The CDR3 totals 14 residues. Germline V gene lookup returns CDR1 GTSNPN and CDR2 SVGIG (reference sequence). On this clone itself: Its antigen is undetermined.

The PCR contained 60 Vbeta and 13 Jbeta primers. Data came from immunoSEQ multiplex PCR; TCRdb stores just in-frame clones and leaves some out. The table records roughly 130,000 clones, about 79% of them present only once. This clonotype originated in a woman aged 18-29 years in good health and CMV-seropositive. The sample comprised PBMCs. This chain connects TRBV30 to TRBJ2-6; no clear D gene. Here the CDR3 reads CAWSVLIGANVLTF. The CDR3 coding sequence is TGTGCCTGGAGTGTCCTTATCGGGGCCAACGTCCTGACTTTC. The variable domain in full, completed from reference TRBV30 and TRBJ2-6, reads SQTIHQWPATLVQPVGSPLSLECTVEGTSNPNLYWYRQAAGRGLQLLFYSVGIGQISSEVPQNLSASRPQDRQFILSSKKLLLSDSGFYLCAWSVLIGANVLTFGAGSRLTVL.